The 10 T cell receptor beta chains below come from one sample, sequenced in a study of T-cell reconstitution after alpha-beta-depleted transplantation in children. Preparation of the TCRbeta library involved a method that used unique molecular identifiers. Using its own MiXCR run on the PCR reads, TCRdb lists one record per CDR3 protein. The profile shows a few hundred thousand distinct CDR3 sequences, around 27% of them singletons. This specimen consisted of PBMCs, obtained before TCRalphabeta/CD19-depleted stem cell transplant. These receptors all stem from a boy in the first two years of life with Wiskott-Aldrich syndrome, due to receive a stem cell transplant.

This clonotype was counted only a few times. This chain links TRBV10-3 with TRBJ2-6; D gene uncertain. Per the germline V gene, CDR1 is ENHRY and CDR2 is SYGVKD. This CDR3 region has 15 residues. With 4 bases removed from V and 4 bases from J, the gap between germline ends came to 11 bases. The CDR3 region is CAISVALPGANVLTF. CDR3 DNA sequence: TGTGCCATCAGTGTGGCCCTTCCCGGGGCCAACGTCCTGACTTTC.

This clonotype occurred a few times. J is TRBJ2-1 and V is TRBV5-1; 10 nucleotides agree with TRBD1. CDR1 is SGHRS and CDR2 is YFSETQ in the germline V gene. CDR3 length: 15 residues. Losses at the gene ends were 1 base for V and 6 bases for J; bases not matched to a gene: 4. The CDR3 nucleotides are TGCGCCAGCAGCTTGTCGGGACAGGGGCGCAATGAGCAGTTCTTC. Residues: CASSLSGQGRNEQFF.

This chain links TRBV6-2 or TRBV6-3 with TRBJ2-1, with D maybe TRBD1 (6 bases). This CDR3 contains 12 residues. Germline CDR1 reads MNHEY; CDR2 reads SVGEGT. The V end was cut by 10 bases, the J end by 2 bases, with 9 bases between. The CDR3 nucleotides read TGTGCCATTCGGACAGCCTACAATGAGCAGTTCTTC. Translated: CAIRTAYNEQFF.

This clonotype has just a few counts. The chain couples TRBV10-3 to TRBJ1-1, with 12 positions matching TRBD1. With V trimmed by 6 bases and J by 5 bases, 4 bases remained unmatched. CDR3 length equals 14 residues. From germline, CDR1 is ENHRY and CDR2 SYGVKD. The CDR3 DNA follows: TGTGCCATCAGGGGGGACAGGGGGCTGACTGAAGCTTTCTTT. Protein sequence: CAIRGDRGLTEAFF.

This chain joins TRBV15 and TRBJ1-2; the D is unclear. The ends were cut back, 3 bases at V and 8 bases at J, with 13 bases in the middle. The CDR3 spans 13 residues. Germline V CDR1 and CDR2: LNHNV, YYDKDF (reference sequence). The CDR3 sequence is CATSRYGNRGYTF. The CDR3 nucleotides read TGTGCCACCAGCAGGTACGGAAATCGAGGCTACACCTTC.

The chain uses TRBV5-1 and TRBJ2-5; D call uncertain. The CDR3 spans 17 residues. Germline V gene lookup returns CDR1 SGHRS and CDR2 YFSETQ. V gave up 0 bases and J gave up 0 bases, with 15 bases separating them. The CDR3, as DNA: TGCGCCAGCAGCTTGGAAAGGACGTCCAAGTACCAAGAGACCCAGTACTTC. It encodes CASSLERTSKYQETQYF.

Only a few counts were recorded for this clonotype. This rearrangement joins TRBV20-1 to TRBJ1-2; no clear D gene. The germline V gene encodes CDR1 DFQATT and CDR2 SNEGSKA (reference sequence). V lost 1 base, J lost 4 bases, and 10 bases lay in between. The CDR3 has 13 amino acids. CDR3 nucleotides: TGCAGTGCTAGAGCTCCCCCTATCTATGGCTACACCTTC. As protein: CSARAPPIYGYTF.

The chain has TRBV5-1 and TRBJ2-1; 7 bases fit TRBD2. J lost 1 base, V lost 4 bases, and 5 bases had no gene match. Germline lookup yields CDR1 SGHRS and CDR2 YFSETQ. This CDR3 contains 15 residues. CDR3 bases: TGCGCCAGCAGCAGCGCTAGCGGATCCTACAATGAGCAGTTCTTC. Encoded protein: CASSSASGSYNEQFF.

This clonotype was detected only a few times. V gene TRBV10-2 combines with J gene TRBJ1-2, with 7 positions matching TRBD1. Germline V CDR1 and CDR2: WSHSY, SAAADI. CDR3 length equals 14 residues. With V trimmed by 6 bases and J by 5 bases, 9 bases remained unmatched. CDR3 in DNA: TGCGCCAGCAGGTTAACAGGGGAACTGTATGGCTACACCTTC. As protein: CASRLTGELYGYTF.

The gene calls are TRBV12-3 or TRBV12-4 and TRBJ2-1; maybe TRBD1 (5 bases). The CDR3 has 13 amino acids. Trimming pared 6 bases from V and 7 bases from J, leaving 13 bases between. The CDR3 is CASSNRFGNEQFF. For the CDR3, the DNA is TGTGCCAGCAGCAACAGGTTCGGAAATGAGCAGTTCTTC.